The present T cell receptor (beta chain) was sequenced within a study of blood T cell repertoires in COVID-19. Cohort 3 donors were reported recovered after two negative PCRs, clearance, or symptom resolution. Method: immunoSEQ multiplex PCR; TCRdb's copy keeps in-frame clones and lacks some. Among just over 300,000 clones listed, approximately 90% were seen once. The receptor was isolated from a woman between 18 and 29 years old who had recovered from COVID-19. The source material was PBMCs or T cells enriched from blood (not recorded which).

The CDR3 DNA sequence: TGTGCCAGCAGCTTAGGACGGGACAGGGGAACACCGAACACTGAAGCTTTCTTT. Protein product: CASSLGRDRGTPNTEAFF. The gene calls are TRBV7-2 and TRBJ1-1, with 10 bases identical to TRBD1. CDR1 is SGHTA and CDR2 is FQGNSA in the germline V gene. The CDR3 has 18 residues. J was trimmed by 1 base and V by 1 base; bases with no gene match: 9. Full variable domain (missing parts from reference TRBV7-2 and TRBJ1-1): GAGVSQSPSNKVTEKGKDVELRCDPISGHTALYWYRQSLGQGLEFLIYFQGNSAPDKSGLPSDRFSAERTGGSVSTLTIQRTQQEDSAVYLCASSLGRDRGTPNTEAFFGQGTRLTVV.